The rows below give T cell receptor beta chains drawn from one sample of a study of STAT5B mutations in CD4+ large granular lymphocyte leukemia. Here immunoSEQ multiplex PCR was the method, and the copy in TCRdb shows in-frame clones only, minus some. The sample includes fewer than 45,000 clones, 80% to 90% of them seen just once. What was sequenced was CD4+ T cells from blood buffy coats. All receptors come from a human donor in good health. Both conserved end residues are part of each CDR3.

v_call	j_call	cdr3_aa
TRBV5-6	TRBJ2-7	CASSLRGGNEQYF
TRBV4-3	TRBJ2-1	CASSQGFPEEQFF
TRBV7-2	TRBJ1-1	CASSRQFLRDTEAFF
TRBV2	TRBJ2-1	CASDYHNEQFF
TRBV19	TRBJ2-1	CASRTQAGAFYNEQFF
TRBV27	TRBJ2-7	CASSLRYGGEQYF
TRBV2	TRBJ2-7	CASREGTDYEQYF
TRBV5-6	TRBJ2-6	CASSAGQYSGANVLTF
TRBV6-1	TRBJ1-5	CASREGLNQPQHF
TRBV30	TRBJ2-3	CAWSVGGTADTQYF
TRBV5-1	TRBJ2-5	CASRLRLAEETQYF